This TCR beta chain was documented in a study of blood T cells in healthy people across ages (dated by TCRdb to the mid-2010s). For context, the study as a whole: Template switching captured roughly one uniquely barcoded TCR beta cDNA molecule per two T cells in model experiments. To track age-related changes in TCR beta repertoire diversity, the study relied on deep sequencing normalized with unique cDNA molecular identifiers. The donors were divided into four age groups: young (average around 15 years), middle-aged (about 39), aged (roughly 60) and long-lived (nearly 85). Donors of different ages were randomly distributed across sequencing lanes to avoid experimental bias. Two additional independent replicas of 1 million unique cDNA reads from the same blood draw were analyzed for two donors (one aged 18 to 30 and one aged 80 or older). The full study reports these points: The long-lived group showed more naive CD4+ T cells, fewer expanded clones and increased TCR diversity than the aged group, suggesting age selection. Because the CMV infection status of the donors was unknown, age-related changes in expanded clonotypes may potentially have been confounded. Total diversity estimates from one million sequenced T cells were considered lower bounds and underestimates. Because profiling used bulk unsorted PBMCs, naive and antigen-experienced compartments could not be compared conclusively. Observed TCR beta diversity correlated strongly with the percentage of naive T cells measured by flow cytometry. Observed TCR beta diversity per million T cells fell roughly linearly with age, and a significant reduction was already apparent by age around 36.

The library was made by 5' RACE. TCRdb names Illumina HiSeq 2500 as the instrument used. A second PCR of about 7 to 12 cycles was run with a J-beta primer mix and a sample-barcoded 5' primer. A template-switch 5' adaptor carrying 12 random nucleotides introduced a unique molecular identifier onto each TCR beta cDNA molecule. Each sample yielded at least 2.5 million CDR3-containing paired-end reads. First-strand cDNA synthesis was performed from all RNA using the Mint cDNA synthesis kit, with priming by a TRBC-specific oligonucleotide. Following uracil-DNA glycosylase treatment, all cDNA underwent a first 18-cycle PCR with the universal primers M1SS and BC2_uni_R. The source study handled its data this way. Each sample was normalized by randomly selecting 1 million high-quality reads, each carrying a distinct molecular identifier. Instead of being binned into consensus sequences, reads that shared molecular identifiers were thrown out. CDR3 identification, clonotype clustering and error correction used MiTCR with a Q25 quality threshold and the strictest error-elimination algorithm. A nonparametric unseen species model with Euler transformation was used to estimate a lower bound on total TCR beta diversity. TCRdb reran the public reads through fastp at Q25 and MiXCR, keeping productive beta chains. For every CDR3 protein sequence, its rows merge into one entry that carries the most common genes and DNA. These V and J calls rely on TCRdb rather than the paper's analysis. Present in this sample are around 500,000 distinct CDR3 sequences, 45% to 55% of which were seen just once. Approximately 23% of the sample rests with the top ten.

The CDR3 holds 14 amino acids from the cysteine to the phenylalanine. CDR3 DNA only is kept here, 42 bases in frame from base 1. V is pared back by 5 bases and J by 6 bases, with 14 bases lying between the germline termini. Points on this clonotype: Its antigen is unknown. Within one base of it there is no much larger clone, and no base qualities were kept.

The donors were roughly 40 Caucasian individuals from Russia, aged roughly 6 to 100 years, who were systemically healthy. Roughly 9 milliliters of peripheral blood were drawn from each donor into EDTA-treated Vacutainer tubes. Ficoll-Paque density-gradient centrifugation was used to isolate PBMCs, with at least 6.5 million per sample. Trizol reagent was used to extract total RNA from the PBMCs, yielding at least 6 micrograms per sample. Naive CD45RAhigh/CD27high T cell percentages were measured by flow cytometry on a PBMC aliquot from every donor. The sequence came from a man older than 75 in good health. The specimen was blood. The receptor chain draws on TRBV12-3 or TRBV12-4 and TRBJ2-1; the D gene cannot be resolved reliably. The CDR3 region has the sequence CASSNHDTLNEQFF. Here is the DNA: TGTGCCAGCAGTAATCACGACACACTCAATGAGCAGTTCTTC.